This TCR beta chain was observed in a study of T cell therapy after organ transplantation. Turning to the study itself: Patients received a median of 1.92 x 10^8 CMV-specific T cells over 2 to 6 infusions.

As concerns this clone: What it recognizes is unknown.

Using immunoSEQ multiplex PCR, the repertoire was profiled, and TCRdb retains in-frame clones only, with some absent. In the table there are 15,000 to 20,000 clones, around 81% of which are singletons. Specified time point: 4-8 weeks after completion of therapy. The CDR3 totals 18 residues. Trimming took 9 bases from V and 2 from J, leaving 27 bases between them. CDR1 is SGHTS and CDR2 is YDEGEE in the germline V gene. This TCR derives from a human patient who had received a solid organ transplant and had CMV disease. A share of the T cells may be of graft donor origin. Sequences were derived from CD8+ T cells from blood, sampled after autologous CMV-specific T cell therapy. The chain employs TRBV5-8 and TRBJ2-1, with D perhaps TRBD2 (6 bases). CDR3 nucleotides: TGTGCCAACGGGGGACCGTCGAGGAGCGGAACGCCCTACAATGAGCAGTTCTTC. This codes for CANGGPSRSGTPYNEQFF. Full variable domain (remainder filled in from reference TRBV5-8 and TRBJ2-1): EAGVTQSPTHLIKTRGQQATLRCSPISGHTSVYWYQQALGLGLQFLLWYDEGEERNRGNFPPRFSGRQFPNYSSELNVNALELEDSALYLCANGGPSRSGTPYNEQFFGPGTRLTVL.